This T cell receptor (beta chain) was captured by sequencing in a study of cytomegalovirus exposure and HLA in healthy donors (dated by TCRdb to the late 2010s). A note on the overall study: In an earlier analysis of around 540 of the donors, under 300 Gb of sequence data and 95 million to 130 million unique TCR beta sequences from about 190 million T cells were reported. Using immunosequencing, the study profiled T cell repertoires from some 670 subjects and related those repertoires to cytomegalovirus serostatus. Genome-wide SNP genotypes for about three fifths of the roughly 670 donors were used in a later genetic analysis, which treated that subset as a discovery cohort. In addition to the first cohort of 650 to 750 subjects, a separate validation cohort of approximately 130 different subjects was used. High-throughput TCR immunosequencing, statistical association of individual TCRs with disease status, and machine learning were combined to predict cytomegalovirus infection status. Every discovery cohort repertoire had been produced on one sequencing platform. The aim of the study was to test whether cataloging public T cell receptors could identify signatures of past pathogen exposure. The number of donors typed differed by locus, with about 629-630 for A, B, C, DRB1 and DQB1, roughly 520 for DQA1, over 600 for DPA1, and over 400 for DPB1. To study patterns of TCR occurrence, a later analysis re-analyzed previously published TCR beta repertoires from 650 to 750 donors and added high-resolution HLA genotyping. The later analysis used no new phenotypic data to find candidate immune exposures, relying instead on TCR beta sequences and their occurrence across donors. Roughly 300 gigabases of sequencing data and around 80 million unique TCR sequences made up an early release that covered around 640 HLA-typed donors. Across around 400 genotyped donors of the cohort, an average of roughly 200,000 unique TCR beta nucleotide sequences per donor were sequenced, and roughly 20% of those sequences were non-productive. Class I and class II HLA loci were covered by the typing at four-digit resolution. Because of strong linkage in the cohort, four to six DR-DQ haplotypes were treated as single units for association and clustering. In an earlier analysis of a few hundred of the donors, high-throughput TCR beta sequencing was used to judge whether each TCR beta V gene segment behaved as functional or pseudogenic. Alongside the repertoire data, information on donor age, sex, ethnicity and CMV serostatus was compiled. Of the 350 to 450 genotyped donors, approximately 80% fell in the genetic ancestry cluster associated with self-reported Caucasian donors. Study-wide findings and limitations: A further reported finding was that TCR beta sequences accurately predicted the HLA-A and HLA-B alleles for most subjects in the first cohort. Some IMGT-functional V segments, including TRBV6-2 and TRBV6-3, could not be distinguished by the 87-base-pair reads and were therefore excluded. Immune exposure information for the cohort was limited to CMV serostatus. The classifier was reported to diagnose cytomegalovirus status with high specificity and sensitivity in both the original cohort and the validation cohort. A later analysis associated about 17,000 TCR beta sequences with specific HLA alleles at a false discovery rate of 0.05. According to a later genetic analysis, donors in an Asian-associated ancestry cluster had fewer N-insertions in productive TCRs than the approximately 630-donor mean. Around 16 rarely observed V segments, including chromosome 9 orphons, were excluded from the earlier analysis of some 590 of the donors because counts were too low. The study gave a list of about 150 TCR beta chains associated with cytomegalovirus. Several of the top co-occurrence clusters appeared to be linked to parvovirus B19, influenza, CMV and Epstein-Barr virus, according to a later analysis. A later genetic analysis associated a missense DCLRE1C variant with V-gene and J-gene trimming of TCR beta chains, and an independent cohort replicated the association. Linkage disequilibrium might explain the correlated functional status among segregating V segments, but an unknown experimental factor could not be ruled out. Assigning TCR associations to individual alleles was difficult when HLA alleles, especially DR and DQ, strongly co-occurred. Because HLA typing was missing for some donors at each locus, association tests included only the typed subset. A later analysis found that HLA-associated TCR beta chains were more clonally expanded and had lower generation probabilities than equally common non-associated chains. Across donors, most TCR sequences were observed very rarely, whereas some public TCRs were present in many individuals. A later analysis found that most CMV-associated TCR beta chains appeared HLA-restricted, with HLA associations seemingly driven largely by CMV exposure. According to the authors, the approach could potentially be generalized to other disease states and immunological phenotypes. In a later analysis, the rate of TCR association differed among HLA loci, with DRB1 alleles having the most associated TCRs and HLA-C alleles having the fewest. Broadly in line with IMGT annotations, most TCR beta V segments showed up in productive rearrangements about 87% or about 30% of the time in an earlier analysis of roughly 590 of the donors. A few of the identified cytomegalovirus-associated TCR beta chains were confirmed in vitro to be specific for cytomegalovirus antigens. Sequencing depth was assumed to be roughly uniform across donors in the presence/absence analyses, though that assumption may not hold. A cluster of highly shared sequence variants was judged likely to be a technical artifact of the sequencing pipeline. In this cohort, only TCR beta chains were sequenced, and detectable features were limited by the absence of alpha or paired-chain data.

In total, over 600 healthy bone marrow donors made up the cohort. All cohort members were sampled while nominally healthy, although unrecorded immune exposures were likely present. The donor was CMV seropositive and belonged to the group of a few hundred seropositive cohort members. A peripheral blood sample was collected from each donor, and TCR beta sequencing was performed on peripheral blood mononuclear cells. The Qiagen DNeasy Blood Extraction Kit was used to extract genomic DNA from the blood cell samples. Concerning this clone itself: Its antigen remains unidentified. No quality values exist for individual bases; no much larger clone is one base distant.

The CDR3 starts with the cysteine, ends with the phenylalanine, and has 14 residues. The entry retains the CDR3 DNA only, 42 bases that are in frame from base 1. Based on the germline V gene, the CDR1 and CDR2 sequences are SQVTM and ANQGSEA. Compared with germline, V lacks 6 bases and J lacks 8 bases; bases without a gene match: 6. Library construction relied on the immunoSEQ multiplex PCR assay. For the multiplex PCR, a mixture combining 60 forward primers for TCR Vbeta segments and 13 reverse primers for TCR Jbeta segments was used. The CDR3 region of rearranged TCR beta genes was amplified from genomic DNA by a multiplex PCR assay. The Illumina HiSeq System was used to sequence the amplified TCR beta libraries as 87-base-pair reads. For the original study's pipeline: Across the 600 to 700 repertoires, a later analysis counted tens of millions of unique TCR beta chains, 9.5 million to 13 million of which were shared by at least two donors. To remove PCR and sequencing errors, raw reads were error-corrected and collapsed into unique sequences using a nearest-neighbor algorithm that merged closely related sequences. CDR3 sequences were aligned to IMGT reference sequences to assign V, D and J gene segments. Each retained sequence needed at least a six-nucleotide match to both a V gene segment and a J gene segment. A rearrangement was called productive if the CDR3 had no stop codons and remained in frame with V and J, and every other rearrangement was called non-productive. CDR3 was defined by IMGT convention, running from the second conserved V-encoded cysteine to the conserved J-encoded phenylalanine. The earlier analysis of more than 450 of the donors excluded sequences that lacked an unambiguous match to a single V gene segment. In an earlier analysis of several hundred of the donors, a V segment was called functional when productive rearrangements were above 56.7%, and segregating when the standard deviation between donors exceeded 5%. A statistical classification framework was built for diagnosing cytomegalovirus status from the catalog of TCR beta chain sequences. In a later analysis, TCR nucleotide sequences were compared against IMGT/GENE-DB human TR gene sequences so that V and J genes could be assigned. The TCRdist pipeline was used in a later analysis to assign CDR3 sequences and most-parsimonious VDJ recombination scenarios. In a later analysis, each TCR beta chain was defined by its CDR3 amino acid sequence together with its V-gene family, and reads lacking a unique V-gene family were excluded. In a later analysis, around 600 highly shared, low-generation-probability nucleotide sequences were removed to address suspected cross-contamination and a sequencing artifact. For each public chain, a later analysis derived a clonal expansion index from normalized ranks of inferred template counts within each repertoire. In a later analysis, generation probabilities were computed with a VDJ recombination model fitted to out-of-frame rearrangements, and the resulting probabilities were checked against IGoR. In a later analysis, TCR-TCR, TCR-HLA and TCR-CMV co-occurrence was scored with hypergeometric tests, and a repertoire-size bias correction was applied to TCR pairs. To estimate false discovery rates, a later analysis permuted the HLA or CMV assignments 20 times. In a later analysis, co-occurring TCRs were grouped using DBSCAN, with TCRdist sequence similarity added in when clustering inside HLA-allele-positive subsets. For co-occurrence clustering, repertoires with fewer than 30,000 or more than 120,000 public chains were excluded, along with about five repertoires with anomalous nucleotide sharing. TCRdb took over this immuneACCESS table, retaining in-frame rearrangements with V and J assigned. Such tables are incomplete; in checked studies, under half of the missing clones stem from an unresolved V gene, and the remainder is unexplained. That table furnishes V, J and clone size, whereas the DNA furnished D and trimming. Across this sample there are 55,000 to 70,000 clones, with more than 60% seen only once. The top ten clones comprise approximately 5.4% of the sample.

The rearrangement combines TRBV29-1 with TRBJ2-3; 15 bases in the middle match TRBD2. Material: PBMCs. This TCR came from a male donor in good health and CMV-seropositive. The CDR3 protein is CSVGTSGGSGTQYF. The DNA sequence is TGCAGCGTGGGGACTAGCGGGGGGTCAGGTACGCAGTATTTT.